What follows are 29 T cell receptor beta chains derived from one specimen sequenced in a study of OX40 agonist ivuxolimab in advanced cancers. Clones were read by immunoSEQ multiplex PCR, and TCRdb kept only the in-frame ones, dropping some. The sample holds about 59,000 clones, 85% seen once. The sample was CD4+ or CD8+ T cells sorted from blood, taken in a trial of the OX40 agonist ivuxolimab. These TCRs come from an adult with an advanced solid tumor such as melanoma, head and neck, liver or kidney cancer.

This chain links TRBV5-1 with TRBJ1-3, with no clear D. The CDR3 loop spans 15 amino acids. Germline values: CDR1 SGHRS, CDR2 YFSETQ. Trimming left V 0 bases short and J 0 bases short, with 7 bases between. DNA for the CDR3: TGCGCCAGCAGCTTGGGGATTAGCTCTGGAAACACCATATATTTT. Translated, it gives CASSLGISSGNTIYF.

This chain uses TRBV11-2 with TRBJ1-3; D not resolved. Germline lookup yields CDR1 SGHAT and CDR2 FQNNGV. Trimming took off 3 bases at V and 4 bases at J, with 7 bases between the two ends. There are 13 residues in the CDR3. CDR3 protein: CASSFGPGNTIYF. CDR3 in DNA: TGTGCCAGCAGCTTCGGGCCCGGAAACACCATATATTTT.

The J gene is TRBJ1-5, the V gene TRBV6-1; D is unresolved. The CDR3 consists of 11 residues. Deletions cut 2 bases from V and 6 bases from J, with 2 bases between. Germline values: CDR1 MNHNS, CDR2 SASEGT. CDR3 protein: CASSEFQPQHF. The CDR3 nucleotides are TGTGCCAGCAGTGAATTTCAGCCCCAGCATTTT.

CDR3 loop: CASSLGTQMGEQYF. DNA for the CDR3: TGTGCCAGCAGCTTAGGGACCCAGATGGGCGAGCAGTACTTC. The chain has TRBV7-3 and TRBJ2-7; D could derive from TRBD1 or TRBD2 (5 bases each). Germline-derived CDR1 and CDR2 are SGHTA and FQGTGA. V was clipped by 2 bases and J by 6 bases, with 14 bases between them. This CDR3 has 14 residues. The whole variable domain, filled in from reference TRBV7-3 and TRBJ2-7, reads GAGVSQTPSNKVTEKGKYVELRCDPISGHTALYWYRQSLGQGPEFLIYFQGTGAADDSGLPNDRFFAVRPEGSVSTLKIQRTERGDSAVYLCASSLGTQMGEQYFGPGTRLTVT.

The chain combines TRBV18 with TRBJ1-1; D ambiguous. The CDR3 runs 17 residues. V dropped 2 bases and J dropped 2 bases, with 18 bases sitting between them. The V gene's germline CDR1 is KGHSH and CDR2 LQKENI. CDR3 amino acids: CASSPSPTQARNTEAFF. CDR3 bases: TGTGCCAGCTCACCATCCCCAACTCAAGCTCGTAACACTGAAGCTTTCTTT.

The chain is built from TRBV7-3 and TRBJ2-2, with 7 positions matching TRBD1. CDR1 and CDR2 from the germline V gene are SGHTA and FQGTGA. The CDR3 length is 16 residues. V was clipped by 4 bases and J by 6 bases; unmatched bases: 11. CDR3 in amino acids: CASSWGQFWRPGELFF. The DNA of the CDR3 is TGTGCCAGCAGCTGGGGACAGTTCTGGCGTCCCGGGGAGCTGTTTTTT.

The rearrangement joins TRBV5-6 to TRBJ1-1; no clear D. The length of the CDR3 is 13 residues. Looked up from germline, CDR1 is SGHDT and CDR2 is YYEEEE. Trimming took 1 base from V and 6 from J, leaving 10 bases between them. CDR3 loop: CASSLLGRSEAFF. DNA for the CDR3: TGTGCCAGCAGCTTGTTGGGGAGATCTGAAGCTTTCTTT.

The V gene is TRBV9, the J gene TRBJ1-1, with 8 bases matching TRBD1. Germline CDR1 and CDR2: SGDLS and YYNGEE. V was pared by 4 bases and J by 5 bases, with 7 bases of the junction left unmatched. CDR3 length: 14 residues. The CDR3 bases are TGTGCCAGCAGCCCTGTCGACAGGGGTACTGAAGCTTTCTTT. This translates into CASSPVDRGTEAFF.

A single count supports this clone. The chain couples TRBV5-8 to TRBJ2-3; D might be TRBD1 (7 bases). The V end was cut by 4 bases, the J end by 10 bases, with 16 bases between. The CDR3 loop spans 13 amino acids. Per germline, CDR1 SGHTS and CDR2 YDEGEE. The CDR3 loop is CASSGTGGQPQYF. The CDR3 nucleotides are TGTGCCAGCAGCGGTACCGGGGGACAGCCGCAGTATTTT.

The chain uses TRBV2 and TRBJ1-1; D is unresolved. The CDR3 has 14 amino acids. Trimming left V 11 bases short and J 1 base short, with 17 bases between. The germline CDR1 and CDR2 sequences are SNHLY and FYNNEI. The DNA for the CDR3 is TGTGCCCTTAAGGAAACAGAGAAGAACACTGAAGCTTTCTTT. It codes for CALKETEKNTEAFF.

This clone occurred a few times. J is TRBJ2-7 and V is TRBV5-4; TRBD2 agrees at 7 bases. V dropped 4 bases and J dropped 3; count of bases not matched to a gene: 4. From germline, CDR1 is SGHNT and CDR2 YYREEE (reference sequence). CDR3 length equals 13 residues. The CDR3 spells CASSPGGSYEQYF. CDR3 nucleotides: TGTGCCAGCAGCCCCGGCGGGAGCTACGAGCAGTACTTC. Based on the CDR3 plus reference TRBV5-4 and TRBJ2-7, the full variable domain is ETGVTQSPTHLIKTRGQQVTLRCSSQSGHNTVSWYQQALGQGPQFIFQYYREEENGRGNFPPRFSGLQFPNYSSELNVNALELDDSALYLCASSPGGSYEQYFGPGTRLTVT.

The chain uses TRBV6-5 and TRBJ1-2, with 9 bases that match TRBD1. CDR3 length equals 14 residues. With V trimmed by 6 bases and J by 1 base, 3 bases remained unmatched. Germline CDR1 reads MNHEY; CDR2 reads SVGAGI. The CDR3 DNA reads TGTGCCAGCAGGCTGGACAGGGGTAACTATGGCTACACCTTC. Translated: CASRLDRGNYGYTF.

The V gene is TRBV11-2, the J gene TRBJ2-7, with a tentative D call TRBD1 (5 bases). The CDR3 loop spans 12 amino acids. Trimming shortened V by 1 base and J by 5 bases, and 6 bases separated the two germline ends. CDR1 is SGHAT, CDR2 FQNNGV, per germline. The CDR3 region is CASSLATDEQYF. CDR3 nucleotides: TGTGCCAGCAGCTTAGCGACAGACGAGCAGTACTTC. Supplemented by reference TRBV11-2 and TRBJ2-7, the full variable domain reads EAGVAQSPRYKIIEKRQSVAFWCNPISGHATLYWYQQILGQGPKLLIQFQNNGVVDDSQLPKDRFSAERLKGVDSTLKIQPAKLEDSAVYLCASSLATDEQYFGPGTRLTVT.

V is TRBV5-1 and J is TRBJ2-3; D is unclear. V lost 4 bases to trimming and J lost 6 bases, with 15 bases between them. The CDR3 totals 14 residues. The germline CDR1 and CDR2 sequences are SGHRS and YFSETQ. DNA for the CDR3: TGCGCCAGCAGCAAGGACCTGGGTTCCGATACGCAGTATTTT. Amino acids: CASSKDLGSDTQYF.

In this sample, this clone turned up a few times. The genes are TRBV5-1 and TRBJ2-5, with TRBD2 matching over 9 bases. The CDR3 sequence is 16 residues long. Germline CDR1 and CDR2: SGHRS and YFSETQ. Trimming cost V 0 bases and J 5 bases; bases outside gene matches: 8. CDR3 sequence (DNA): TGCGCCAGCAGCTTGGGTGCGGGAGGGACTGGTGAGACCCAGTACTTC. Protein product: CASSLGAGGTGETQYF.

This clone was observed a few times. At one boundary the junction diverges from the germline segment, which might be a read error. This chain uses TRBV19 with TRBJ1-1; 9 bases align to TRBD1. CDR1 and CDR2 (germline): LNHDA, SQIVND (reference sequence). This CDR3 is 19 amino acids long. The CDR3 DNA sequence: TGTGCCAGTAGTGTAGATGGGCGCGTCTGGACAGGGGAGGGCACTGAAGCTTTCTTT. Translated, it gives CASSVDGRVWTGEGTEAFF.

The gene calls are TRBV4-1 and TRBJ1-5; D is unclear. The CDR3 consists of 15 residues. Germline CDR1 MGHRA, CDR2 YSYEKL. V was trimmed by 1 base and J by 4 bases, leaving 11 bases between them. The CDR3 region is CASSQAFPANQPQHF. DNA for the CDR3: TGCGCCAGCAGCCAAGCGTTTCCAGCTAATCAGCCCCAGCATTTT.

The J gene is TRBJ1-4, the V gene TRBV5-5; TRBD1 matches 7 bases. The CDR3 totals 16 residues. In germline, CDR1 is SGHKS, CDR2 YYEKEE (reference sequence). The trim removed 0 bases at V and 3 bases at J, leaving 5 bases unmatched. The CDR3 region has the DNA TGTGCCAGCAGCTTGGTCCAGGGGGTATCTAATGAAAAACTGTTTTTT. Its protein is CASSLVQGVSNEKLFF.

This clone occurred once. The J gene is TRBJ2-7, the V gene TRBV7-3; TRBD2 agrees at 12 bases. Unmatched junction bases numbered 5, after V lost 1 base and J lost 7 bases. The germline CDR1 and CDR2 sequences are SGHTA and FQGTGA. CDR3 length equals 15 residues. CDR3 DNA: TGTGCCAGCAGCTTAAGACTAGCGGGAGTAGGGGAGCAGTACTTC. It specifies CASSLRLAGVGEQYF.

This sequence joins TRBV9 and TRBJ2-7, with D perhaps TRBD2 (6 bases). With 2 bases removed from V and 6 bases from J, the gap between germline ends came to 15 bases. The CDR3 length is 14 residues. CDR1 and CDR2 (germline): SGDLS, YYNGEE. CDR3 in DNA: TGTGCCAGCAGCGTTGCCGGGTGGGGAGGCGAGCAGTACTTC. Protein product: CASSVAGWGGEQYF.

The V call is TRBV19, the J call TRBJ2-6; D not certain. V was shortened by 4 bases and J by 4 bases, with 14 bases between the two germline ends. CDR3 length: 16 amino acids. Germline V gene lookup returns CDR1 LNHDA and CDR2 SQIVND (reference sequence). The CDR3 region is CASSTSNSPGANVLTF. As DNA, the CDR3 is TGTGCCAGTAGTACGTCCAACAGCCCCGGGGCCAACGTCCTGACTTTC.

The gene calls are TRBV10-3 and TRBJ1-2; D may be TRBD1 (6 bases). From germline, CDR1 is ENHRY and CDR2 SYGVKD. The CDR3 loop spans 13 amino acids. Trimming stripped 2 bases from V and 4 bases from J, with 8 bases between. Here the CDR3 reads CAISEGGGYGYTF. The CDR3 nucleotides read TGTGCCATCAGTGAGGGGGGCGGCTATGGCTACACCTTC.

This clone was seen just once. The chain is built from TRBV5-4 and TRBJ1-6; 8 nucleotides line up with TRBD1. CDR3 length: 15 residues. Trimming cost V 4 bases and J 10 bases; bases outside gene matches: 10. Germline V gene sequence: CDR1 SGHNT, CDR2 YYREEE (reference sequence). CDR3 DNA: TGTGCCAGCAGCAAACAGGGGGGTTTCGGCTCACCCCTCCACTTT. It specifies CASSKQGGFGSPLHF.

CDR3 protein: CASSDRQGAGNIQYF. CDR3 sequence (DNA): TGCGCCAGCAGCGATCGACAGGGGGCCGGAAACATTCAGTACTTC. V is TRBV5-1 and J is TRBJ2-4, with TRBD1 matching 10 bases. V lost 4 bases to trimming and J lost 6 bases; unmatched junction nucleotides: 7. Germline V gene data show CDR1 as SGHRS and CDR2 as YFSETQ. The CDR3 runs to 15 residues. The full variable domain, in which reference TRBV5-1 and TRBJ2-4 provide the parts outside the CDR3, is KAGVTQTPRYLIKTRGQQVTLSCSPISGHRSVSWYQQTPGQGLQFLFEYFSETQRNKGNFPGRFSGRQFSNSRSEMNVSTLELGDSALYLCASSDRQGAGNIQYFGAGTRLSVL.

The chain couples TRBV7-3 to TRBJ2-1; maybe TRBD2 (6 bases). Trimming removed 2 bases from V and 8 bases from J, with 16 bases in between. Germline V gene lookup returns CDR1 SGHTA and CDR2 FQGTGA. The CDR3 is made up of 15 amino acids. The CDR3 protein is CASSLEGLLGDEQFF. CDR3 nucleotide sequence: TGTGCCAGCAGCTTAGAGGGACTTCTGGGTGATGAGCAGTTCTTC.

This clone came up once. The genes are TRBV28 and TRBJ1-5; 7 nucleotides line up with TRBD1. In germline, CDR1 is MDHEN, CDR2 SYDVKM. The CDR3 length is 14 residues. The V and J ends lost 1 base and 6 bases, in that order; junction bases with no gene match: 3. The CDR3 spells CASSLSRGRQPQHF. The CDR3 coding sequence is TGTGCCAGCAGTTTATCGAGGGGGCGTCAGCCCCAGCATTTT. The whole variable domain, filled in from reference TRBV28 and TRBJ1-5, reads DVKVTQSSRYLVKRTGEKVFLECVQDMDHENMFWYRQDPGLGLRLIYFSYDVKMKEKGDIPEGYSVSREKKERFSLILESASTNQTSMYLCASSLSRGRQPQHFGDGTRLSIL.

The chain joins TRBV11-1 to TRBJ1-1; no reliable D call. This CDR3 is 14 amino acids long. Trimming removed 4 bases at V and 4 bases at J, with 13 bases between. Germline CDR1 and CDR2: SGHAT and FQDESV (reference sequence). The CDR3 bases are TGTGCCAGCAGCTCCCCCGCCCCGGTCACTGAAGCTTTCTTT. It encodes CASSSPAPVTEAFF.

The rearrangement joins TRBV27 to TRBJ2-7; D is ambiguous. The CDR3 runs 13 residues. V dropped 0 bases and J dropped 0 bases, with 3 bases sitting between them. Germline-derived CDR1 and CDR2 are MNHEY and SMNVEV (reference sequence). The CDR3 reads CASSLSVSYEQYF. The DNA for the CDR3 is TGTGCCAGCAGTTTATCGGTCTCCTACGAGCAGTACTTC.

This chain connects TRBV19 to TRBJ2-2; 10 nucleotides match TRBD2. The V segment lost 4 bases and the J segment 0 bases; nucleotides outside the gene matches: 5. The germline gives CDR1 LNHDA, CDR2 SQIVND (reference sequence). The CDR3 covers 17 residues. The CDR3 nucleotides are TGTGCCAGTAGTACCGGGGGACTAGCGTCGAACACCGGGGAGCTGTTTTTT. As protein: CASSTGGLASNTGELFF. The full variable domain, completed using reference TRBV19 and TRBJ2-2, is DGGITQSPKYLFRKEGQNVTLSCEQNLNHDAMYWYRQDPGQGLRLIYYSQIVNDFQKGDIAEGYSVSREKKESFPLTVTSAQKNPTAFYLCASSTGGLASNTGELFFGEGSRLTVL.